This T cell receptor (beta chain) was recorded in a study of T cells in Graves' hyperthyroidism and ophthalmopathy. Overall study findings and caveats: Ophthalmopathy and stable hyperthyroidism were told apart by a 13 V-J model. Clonotypes that were expanded in thyroid above 0.001 mostly appeared in blood too.

The V end was cut by 5 bases, the J end by 2 bases, with 12 bases between. Per germline, CDR1 MNHNY and CDR2 SVGAGI (reference sequence). The length of the CDR3 is 14 residues. The CDR3 regions of TCR beta were amplified from RNA transcripts. The HTBI primer set served for first-round RT-PCR of the TCR CDR3. Using its own MiXCR run on the multiplex PCR reads, TCRdb lists one record per CDR3 protein. Here the sample spans about 660,000 distinct CDR3 sequences, nearly 45% being singletons. Researchers barred patients who had uncontrolled infection, other autoimmune disease, pregnancy or lactation. A few counts support this clonotype. Its antigen is not known.

Material for sequencing was peripheral blood or thyroid tissue (not recorded which). This chain links TRBV6-6 with TRBJ2-5; D not certain. This clonotype was obtained from an adult man with Graves' disease, either hyperthyroidism or ophthalmopathy (not recorded which). In DNA, the CDR3 is TGTGCCAGCAGTGAGTCCAGGCTACAAGAGACCCAGTACTTC. Encoded protein: CASSESRLQETQYF.